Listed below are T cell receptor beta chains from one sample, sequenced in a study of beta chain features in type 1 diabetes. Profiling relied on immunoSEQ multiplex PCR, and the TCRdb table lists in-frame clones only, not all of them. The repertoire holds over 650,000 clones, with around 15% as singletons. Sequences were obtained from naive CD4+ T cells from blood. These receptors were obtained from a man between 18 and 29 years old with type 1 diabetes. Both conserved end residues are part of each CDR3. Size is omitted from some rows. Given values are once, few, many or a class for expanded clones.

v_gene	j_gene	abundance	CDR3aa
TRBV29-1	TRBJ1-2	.	CSVLSTNYGYTF
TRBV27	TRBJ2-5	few	CASSAPGVPQETQYF
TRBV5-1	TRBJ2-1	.	CASSLGSPTNEQFF
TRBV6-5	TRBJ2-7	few	CASSHRVGEQYF
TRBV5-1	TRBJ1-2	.	CASSQGARTSNYGYTF
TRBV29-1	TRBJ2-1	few	CSTGTGGYNEQFF
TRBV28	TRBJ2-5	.	CASSTPALRVETQYF
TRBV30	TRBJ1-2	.	CAWSGPNYGYTF
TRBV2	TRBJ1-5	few	CASSGEGPKRTQHF
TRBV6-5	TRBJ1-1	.	CASSSRQVEAFF
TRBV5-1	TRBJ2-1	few	CASSLLTDNEQFF
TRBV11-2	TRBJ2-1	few	CASSPRGGAWTYNEQFF
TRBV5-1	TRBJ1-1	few	CASSLVGASTEAFF
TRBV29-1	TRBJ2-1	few	CSVGGQGALGSYNEQFF
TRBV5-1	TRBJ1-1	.	CASSLARQENTEAFF
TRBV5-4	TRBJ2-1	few	CASSSDRVNEQFF
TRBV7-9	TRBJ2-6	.	CASSFGRFSSGANVLTF
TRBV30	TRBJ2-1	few	CAWSPTSGSYNEQFF
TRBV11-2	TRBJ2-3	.	CASSSWGGKADTQYF
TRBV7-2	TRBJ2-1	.	CASSTPRGNAYNEQFF
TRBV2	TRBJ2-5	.	CASSYRAETQYF
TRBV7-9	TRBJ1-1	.	CASSLFGEGEAFF
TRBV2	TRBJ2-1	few	CASSGDLMDEQFF
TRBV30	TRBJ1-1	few	CAWSVPDRGFTEAFF
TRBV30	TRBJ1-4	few	CAWSWGRMSNEKLFF
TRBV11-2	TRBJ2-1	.	CASSLVAGVDNEQFF
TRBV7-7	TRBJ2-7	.	CASSLGTADYEQYF
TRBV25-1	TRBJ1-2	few	CASSRDIASYGYTF
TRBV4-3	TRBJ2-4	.	CASSQIMGGGAPLAKNIQYF
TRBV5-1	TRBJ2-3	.	CASSLEGTDTQYF
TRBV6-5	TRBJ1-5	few	CASSEYAFDNQPQHF
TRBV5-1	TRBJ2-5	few	CASSLAEVRVSQETQYF
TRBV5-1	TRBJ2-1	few	CASSLSGRLNEQFF
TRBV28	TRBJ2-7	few	CASSYQGTYEKQYF
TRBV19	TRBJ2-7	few	CASLGTGTYEQYF
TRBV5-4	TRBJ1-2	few	CASSLVGRHSSYGYTF
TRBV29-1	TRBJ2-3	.	CSVERTSGTDTQYF
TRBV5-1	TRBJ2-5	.	CASSLGGRPRGQETQYF
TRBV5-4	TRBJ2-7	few	CASSSRLAASYEQYF
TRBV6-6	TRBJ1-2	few	CASSYRRQHYGYTF